This T cell receptor beta chain was profiled in a study of blood T cell repertoires in COVID-19. Study-wide context: In each case, the material was cDNA or gDNA derived from T cells, B-cell-depleted T cells, or PBMCs.

Germline V gives CDR1 LNHNV, CDR2 YYDKDF (reference sequence). Trimming took 5 bases from V and 1 from J, leaving 14 bases between them. The CDR3 length is 15 residues. Method: immunoSEQ multiplex PCR; TCRdb's copy keeps in-frame clones and lacks some. The profile shows around 260,000 clones, roughly 85% of them singletons. Sequences were obtained from PBMCs or T cells enriched from blood (not recorded which). The V and J genes are TRBV15 and TRBJ1-1; D gene unclear. The sequence was obtained from a woman under 40 who had recovered from COVID-19. CDR3 DNA: TGTGCCACCAGCGTCCCAAGACTGGGGAACACTGAAGCTTTCTTT. Encoded protein: CATSVPRLGNTEAFF.